Here is one T cell receptor (beta chain) with its context. The data derive from a study of blood T cell repertoires in COVID-19. About the research overall: Donors in the United States, Italy and Spain gave samples during acute or convalescent COVID-19.

The J segment lost 1 base and the V segment lost 0 bases, leaving 1 base of the junction unmatched. Germline V gives CDR1 LGHDT, CDR2 YNNKEL (reference sequence). The CDR3 sequence is 16 residues long. Participants were aged roughly 18 to 89 years, lived in over 20 US areas, and enrolled virtually. Participants' reported clinical history set cohort assignment. In the original processing: Nucleated cell number was recorded as an estimate derived from reference gene primer amplification. Libraries were prepared by immunoSEQ multiplex PCR; TCRdb keeps only in-frame clonotypes and omits some of them. From that table come the V and J calls and clone size; the DNA was used to work out D and trimming. The sample carries approximately 190,000 clones, about 80% recorded once.

This chain links TRBV3-1 (or the pseudogene TRBV3-2) with TRBJ2-3; 10 nucleotides line up with TRBD2. Sequencing was carried out using PBMCs or T cells enriched from blood (not recorded which). The TCR comes from a woman between 55 and 75 years old with acute COVID-19. This CDR3 is CASSQDLAGGTDTQYF. In DNA, the CDR3 is TGTGCCAGCAGCCAAGATCTAGCGGGAGGCACAGATACGCAGTATTTT.